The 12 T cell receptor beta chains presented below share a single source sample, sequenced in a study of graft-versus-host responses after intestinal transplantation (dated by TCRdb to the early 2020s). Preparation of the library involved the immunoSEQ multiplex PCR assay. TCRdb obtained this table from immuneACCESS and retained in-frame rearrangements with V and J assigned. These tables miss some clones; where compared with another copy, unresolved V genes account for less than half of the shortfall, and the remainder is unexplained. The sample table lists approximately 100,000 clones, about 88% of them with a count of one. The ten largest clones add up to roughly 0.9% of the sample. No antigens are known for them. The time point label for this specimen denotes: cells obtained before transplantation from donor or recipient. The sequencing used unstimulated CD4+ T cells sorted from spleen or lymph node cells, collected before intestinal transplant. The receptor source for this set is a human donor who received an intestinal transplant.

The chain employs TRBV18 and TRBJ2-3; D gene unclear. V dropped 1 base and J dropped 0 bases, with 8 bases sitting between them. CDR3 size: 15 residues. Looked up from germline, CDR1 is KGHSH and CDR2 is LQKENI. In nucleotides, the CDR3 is TGTGCCAGCTCACCACTCACCTCTAGCACAGATACGCAGTATTTT. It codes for CASSPLTSSTDTQYF.

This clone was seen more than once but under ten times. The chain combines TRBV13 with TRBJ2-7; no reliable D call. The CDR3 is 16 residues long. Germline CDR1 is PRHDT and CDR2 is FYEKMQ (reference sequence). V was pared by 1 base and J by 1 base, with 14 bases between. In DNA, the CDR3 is TGTGCCAGCAGCTTAGATGGCCCGCAATCGTCCTACGAGCAGTACTTC. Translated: CASSLDGPQSSYEQYF.

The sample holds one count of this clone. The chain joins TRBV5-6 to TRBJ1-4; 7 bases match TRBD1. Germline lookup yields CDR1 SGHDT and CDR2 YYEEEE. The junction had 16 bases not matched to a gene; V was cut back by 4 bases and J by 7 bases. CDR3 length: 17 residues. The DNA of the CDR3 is TGTGCCAGCAGCCAGAATCTCAGGGGGTACGATGCTGAAAAACTGTTTTTT. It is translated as CASSQNLRGYDAEKLFF.

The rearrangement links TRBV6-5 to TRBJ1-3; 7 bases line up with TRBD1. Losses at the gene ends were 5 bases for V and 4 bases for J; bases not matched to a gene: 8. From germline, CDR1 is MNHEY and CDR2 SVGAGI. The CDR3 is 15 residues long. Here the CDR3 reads CASSLDRERGNTIYF. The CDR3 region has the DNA TGTGCCAGCAGTCTCGACAGGGAAAGGGGAAACACCATATATTTT.

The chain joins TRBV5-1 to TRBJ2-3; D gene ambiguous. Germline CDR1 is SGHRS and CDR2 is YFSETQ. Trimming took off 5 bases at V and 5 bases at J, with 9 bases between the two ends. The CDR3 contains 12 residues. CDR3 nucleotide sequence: TGCGCCAGCAGTTATACGGGAGATACGCAGTATTTT. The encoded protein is CASSYTGDTQYF. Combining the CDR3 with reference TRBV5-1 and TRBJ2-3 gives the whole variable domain KAGVTQTPRYLIKTRGQQVTLSCSPISGHRSVSWYQQTPGQGLQFLFEYFSETQRNKGNFPGRFSGRQFSNSRSEMNVSTLELGDSALYLCASSYTGDTQYFGPGTRLTVL.

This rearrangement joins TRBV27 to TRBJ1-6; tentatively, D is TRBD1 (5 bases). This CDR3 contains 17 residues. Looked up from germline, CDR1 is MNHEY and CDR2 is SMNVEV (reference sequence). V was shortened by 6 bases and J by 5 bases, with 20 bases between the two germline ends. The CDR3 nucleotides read TGTGCCAGCAGCCCCTTGGGGTTTGGGGGTAATAATTCACCCCTCCACTTT. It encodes CASSPLGFGGNNSPLHF.

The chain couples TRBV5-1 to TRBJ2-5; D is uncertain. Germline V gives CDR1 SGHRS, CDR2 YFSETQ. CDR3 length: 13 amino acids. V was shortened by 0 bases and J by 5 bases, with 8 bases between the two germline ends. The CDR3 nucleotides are TGCGCCAGCAGCTTGGGGTGGCGGGAGACCCAGTACTTC. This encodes CASSLGWRETQYF.

The CDR3 coding sequence is TGTGCCACCAGCAGAGATGGAGAATACTATGGCTACACCTTC. It codes for CATSRDGEYYGYTF. The chain is built from TRBV15 and TRBJ1-2; D unresolved. The CDR3 is 14 amino acids. Trimming stripped 0 bases from V and 3 bases from J, with 8 bases between. Germline V gives CDR1 LNHNV, CDR2 YYDKDF (reference sequence). The full variable domain, with the rest looked up from reference TRBV15 and TRBJ1-2, is DAMVIQNPRYQVTQFGKPVTLSCSQTLNHNVMYWYQQKSSQAPKLLFHYYDKDFNNEADTPDNFQSRRPNTSFCFLDIRSPGLGDTAMYLCATSRDGEYYGYTFGSGTRLTVV.

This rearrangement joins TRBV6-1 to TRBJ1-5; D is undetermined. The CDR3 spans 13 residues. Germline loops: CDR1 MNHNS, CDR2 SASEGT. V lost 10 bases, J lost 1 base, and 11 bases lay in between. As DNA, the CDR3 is TGTGCCATCCTCGATCAGAGCAATCAGCCCCAGCATTTT. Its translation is CAILDQSNQPQHF.

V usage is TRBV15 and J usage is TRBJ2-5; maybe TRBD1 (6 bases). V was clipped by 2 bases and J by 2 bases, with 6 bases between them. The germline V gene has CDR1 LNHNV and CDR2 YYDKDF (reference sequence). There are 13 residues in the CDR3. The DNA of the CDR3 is TGTGCCACCAGCAGACAGGGGCAAGAGACCCAGTACTTC. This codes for CATSRQGQETQYF.

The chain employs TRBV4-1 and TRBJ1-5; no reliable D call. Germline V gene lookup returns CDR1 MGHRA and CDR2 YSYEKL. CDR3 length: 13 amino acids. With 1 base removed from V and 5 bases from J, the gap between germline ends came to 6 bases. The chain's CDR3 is CASSQARDQPQHF. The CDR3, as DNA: TGCGCCAGCAGCCAAGCTAGGGATCAGCCCCAGCATTTT.

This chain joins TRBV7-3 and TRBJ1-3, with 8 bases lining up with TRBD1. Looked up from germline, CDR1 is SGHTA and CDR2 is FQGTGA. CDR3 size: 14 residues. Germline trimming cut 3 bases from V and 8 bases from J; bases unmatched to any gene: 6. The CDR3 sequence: CASSLAGGRDTIYF. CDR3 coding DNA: TGTGCCAGCAGCTTGGCAGGGGGCAGGGACACCATATATTTT.